Listed here is a single T cell receptor (beta chain). Its cognate antigen is unknown. This sample was taken from a study of vaccination effects on CD4 cells after COVID-19. Sequencing was preceded by expansion of antigen-specific CD4+ T cells with viral peptide pools in the ViraFEST assay. CD4+ T cells were isolated after roughly nine days of culture. Either the mRNA-1273 or the BNT162b2 vaccine was given to participants as two doses. With 3 bases clipped from V and 1 base from J, the junction kept 1 base outside the gene matches. The CDR3 runs 14 residues. Germline V CDR1 and CDR2: LNHDA, SQIVND (reference sequence). Sequenced by immunoSEQ multiplex PCR; TCRdb stores in-frame clones only, minus some. This sample yields about 30,000 clones, of which about 74% are seen a single time; about a sixth belongs to the top ten.

This chain connects TRBV19 to TRBJ2-5; 8 bases agree with TRBD1. The source of this sequence is a human donor who received a COVID-19 vaccine. The sequenced sample was CD4+ T cells from PBMCs cultured with HCoV-OC43 spike peptides, obtained after COVID-19 vaccination. The subset was: HCoV-OC43 spike overlapping peptide pool stimulation. CDR3 DNA sequence: TGTGCCAGTAGTATCACAGGGGGCCAAGAGACCCAGTACTTC. Protein product: CASSITGGQETQYF.